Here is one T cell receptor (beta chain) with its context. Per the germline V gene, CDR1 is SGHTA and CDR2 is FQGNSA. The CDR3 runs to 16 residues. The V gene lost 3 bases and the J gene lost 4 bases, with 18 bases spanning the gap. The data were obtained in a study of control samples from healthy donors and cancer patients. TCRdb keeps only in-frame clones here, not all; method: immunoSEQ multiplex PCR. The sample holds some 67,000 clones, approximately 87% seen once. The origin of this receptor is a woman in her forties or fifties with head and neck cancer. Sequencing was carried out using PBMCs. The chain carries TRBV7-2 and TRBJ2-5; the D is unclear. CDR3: CASSFGSRRASETQYF. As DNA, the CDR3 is TGTGCCAGCAGCTTTGGTTCGAGACGGGCGTCAGAGACCCAGTACTTC.